One sample yielded the 13 T cell receptor beta chains listed below, sequenced in a study of STAT5B mutations in CD4+ large granular lymphocyte leukemia. Measured with immunoSEQ multiplex PCR; TCRdb has only the in-frame clones, and not every one. The sample shows around 8,900 clones, roughly 91% of them seen only once. Sequenced input: PBMCs. The source is a woman between 65 and 79 years old with CD4+ T-cell large granular lymphocyte leukemia.

V gene TRBV5-4 combines with J gene TRBJ2-6; D is ambiguous. CDR3 length: 14 amino acids. CDR1 is SGHNT and CDR2 is YYREEE in the germline V gene (reference sequence). Trimming removed 4 bases at V and 6 bases at J, with 11 bases between. CDR3 bases: TGTGCCAGCAGCCCTAGTTATTTGGCCAACGTCCTGACTTTC. Protein product: CASSPSYLANVLTF.

This sequence joins TRBV7-9 and TRBJ1-1; possible D gene TRBD1, 5 bases. V shed 5 bases and J shed 6 bases, with 19 bases lying between them. The CDR3 spans 15 residues. CDR1 and CDR2 from the germline V gene are SEHNR and FQNEAQ (reference sequence). The chain's CDR3 is CASSDSGGTGAEAFF. The DNA of the CDR3 is TGTGCCAGCAGCGATAGTGGGGGAACTGGGGCTGAAGCTTTCTTT.

V gene TRBV19 combines with J gene TRBJ1-2; D not resolved. The germline V gene has CDR1 LNHDA and CDR2 SQIVND (reference sequence). V was shortened by 4 bases and J by 1 base, with 19 bases between the two germline ends. CDR3 length: 17 residues. The CDR3 sequence is CASSTNGYQIVNYGYTF. CDR3 sequence (DNA): TGTGCCAGTAGTACAAACGGCTATCAGATAGTTAACTATGGCTACACCTTC.

The V gene is TRBV11-3, the J gene TRBJ2-3; the D gene could be TRBD1 or TRBD2 (5 bases each). The CDR3 contains 15 residues. CDR1 and CDR2 from the germline V gene are SGHNT and YENEEA. The V end lost 0 bases, the J end lost 2 bases, and 9 bases lay between the germline ends. Written as DNA, the CDR3 is TGTGCCAGCAGCTTAGATGGGACGGACACAGATACGCAGTATTTT. This encodes CASSLDGTDTDTQYF.

This clone showed up just once. This chain connects TRBV7-2 to TRBJ1-2; weak D call: TRBD1 (5 bases). This CDR3 region has 16 residues. CDR1 and CDR2 from the germline V gene are SGHTA and FQGNSA. V was clipped by 4 bases and J by 0 bases, with 15 bases between them. The chain's CDR3 is CASSSRGLLANYGYTF. CDR3 sequence (DNA): TGTGCCAGCAGCTCTAGGGGACTCCTGGCTAACTATGGCTACACCTTC.

The chain carries TRBV9 and TRBJ2-7; 8 bases match TRBD2. The germline CDR1 and CDR2 sequences are SGDLS and YYNGEE. The J segment lost 0 bases and the V segment lost 7 bases, leaving 6 bases of the junction unmatched. The CDR3 contains 14 residues. CDR3 sequence reads: CASSRLAGSYEQYF. In nucleotides, the CDR3 is TGTGCCAGCTCCCGGCTAGCGGGCTCCTACGAGCAGTACTTC. Combining the CDR3 with reference TRBV9 and TRBJ2-7 gives the whole variable domain DSGVTQTPKHLITATGQRVTLRCSPRSGDLSVYWYQQSLDQGLQFLIQYYNGEERAKGNILERFSAQQFPDLHSELNLSSLELGDSALYFCASSRLAGSYEQYFGPGTRLTVT.

The chain couples TRBV4-3 to TRBJ1-4; a weak D match, TRBD1 (5 bases). Germline values: CDR1 LGHNA, CDR2 YSLEER. Trimming took 0 bases from V and 10 from J, leaving 18 bases between them. CDR3 length equals 16 residues. The CDR3 reads CASSQDYSGNWGKLFF. The CDR3 bases are TGCGCCAGCAGCCAAGACTACTCAGGGAACTGGGGAAAACTGTTTTTT.

V gene TRBV5-1 combines with J gene TRBJ2-5; 7 bases fit TRBD1. The J call may not be correct, given that the DNA end is closer to TRBJ2-7. CDR1 is SGHRS, CDR2 YFSETQ, per germline. The CDR3 extends over 13 amino acids. The CDR3: CASSIGQAYEQYF. The DNA for the CDR3 is TGCGCCAGCAGCATTGGACAGGCCTACGAGCAGTACTTC.

This clone appeared once. The rearrangement joins TRBV5-1 to TRBJ2-1; D is perhaps TRBD1 (6 bases). The CDR3 totals 14 residues. V dropped 4 bases and J dropped 6 bases, with 14 bases sitting between them. Germline CDR1 and CDR2: SGHRS and YFSETQ. The CDR3 bases are TGCGCCAGCAGCCCAATGACAGGCTCCAATGAGCAGTTCTTC. Translation gives CASSPMTGSNEQFF.

This clone turned up a few times. The chain couples TRBV4-3 to TRBJ1-6; tentatively, D is TRBD1 (6 bases). This CDR3 is 13 amino acids long. V shed 1 base and J shed 11 bases, with 9 bases lying between them. Germline V gene lookup returns CDR1 LGHNA and CDR2 YSLEER. The CDR3: CASSQARQAPLHF. In nucleotides, the CDR3 is TGCGCCAGCAGCCAAGCCCGACAGGCACCCCTCCACTTT.

The CDR3 DNA reads as TGTGCCAGCAGCTTAGGACAGGGAGGCGCGGAACCCCAGCATTTT. It translates to CASSLGQGGAEPQHF. The V and J genes are TRBV7-9 and TRBJ1-5, with TRBD1 matching over 7 bases. Looked up from germline, CDR1 is SEHNR and CDR2 is FQNEAQ (reference sequence). The CDR3 totals 15 residues. V gave up 1 base and J gave up 10 bases; unmatched junction bases: 10.

V is TRBV29-1 and J is TRBJ2-1, with a weak D call TRBD2 (7 bases). Trimming took off 0 bases at V and 13 bases at J, with 16 bases between the two ends. Germline CDR1 is SQVTM and CDR2 is ANQGSEA. CDR3 size: 13 residues. DNA of the CDR3: TGCAGCGTTGAAGAACCGCAATGGGGGGGCCAGTTCTTC. This sequence encodes CSVEEPQWGGQFF.

The chain carries TRBV4-2 and TRBJ2-7, with 9 nucleotides matching TRBD1. The CDR3 has 18 residues. The J segment lost 3 bases and the V segment lost 5 bases, leaving 17 bases of the junction unmatched. Looked up from germline, CDR1 is LGHNA and CDR2 is YNFKEQ. The CDR3 spells CASSLDPTRGDRVYEQYF. The CDR3 coding sequence is TGTGCCAGCAGCTTGGACCCGACCCGGGGGGACAGGGTCTACGAGCAGTACTTC.